The clone carrying this TCR beta chain came up once. Its cognate antigen is unknown. This record belongs to a study of T cell responses to AZD1222 COVID-19 vaccine. Sequencing was performed with immunoSEQ multiplex PCR; in TCRdb, only in-frame clones are kept and a portion is missing. The sample lists some 130,000 clones; 80% to 90% were seen once. General study points: At study baseline, merely a handful of AZD1222 recipients were seropositive. The donors showed a predominance of white British ancestry and of females, with possible underestimation of clonal diversity.

Trimming stripped 1 base from V and 1 base from J, with 2 bases between. This CDR3 has 12 residues. CDR1 SGHRS and CDR2 YFSETQ come from the germline V gene. The V call is TRBV5-1, the J call TRBJ2-5; D remains ambiguous. This TCR derives from an adult in good health. Sequencing was performed on peripheral blood, taken on day 0 of AZD1222 vaccination. The DNA for the CDR3 is TGCGCCAGCAGCTTGACCCAAGAGACCCAGTACTTC. Protein: CASSLTQETQYF.